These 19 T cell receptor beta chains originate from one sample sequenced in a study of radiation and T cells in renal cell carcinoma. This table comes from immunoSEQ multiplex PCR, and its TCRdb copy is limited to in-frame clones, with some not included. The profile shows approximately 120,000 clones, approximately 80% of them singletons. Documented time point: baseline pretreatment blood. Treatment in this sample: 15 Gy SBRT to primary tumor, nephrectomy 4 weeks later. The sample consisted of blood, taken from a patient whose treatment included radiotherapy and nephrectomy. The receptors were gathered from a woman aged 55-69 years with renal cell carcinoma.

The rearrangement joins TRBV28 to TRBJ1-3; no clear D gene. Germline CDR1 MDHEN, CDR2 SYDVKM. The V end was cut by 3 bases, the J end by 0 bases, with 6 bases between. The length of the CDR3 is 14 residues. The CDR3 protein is CASSFSLSGNTIYF. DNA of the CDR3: TGTGCCAGCAGTTTTAGCCTCTCTGGAAACACCATATATTTT.

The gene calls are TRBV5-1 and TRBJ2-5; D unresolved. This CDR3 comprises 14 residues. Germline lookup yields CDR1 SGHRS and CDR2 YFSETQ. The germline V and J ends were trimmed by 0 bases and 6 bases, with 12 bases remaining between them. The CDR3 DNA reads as TGCGCCAGCAGCTTGGAAGGGTCTGGGCAGACCCAGTACTTC. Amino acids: CASSLEGSGQTQYF.

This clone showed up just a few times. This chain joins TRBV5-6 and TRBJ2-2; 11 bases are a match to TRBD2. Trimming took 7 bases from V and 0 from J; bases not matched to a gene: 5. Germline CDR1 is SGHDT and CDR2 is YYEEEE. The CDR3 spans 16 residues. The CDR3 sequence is CASRGTSGANTGELFF. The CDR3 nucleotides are TGTGCCAGCCGGGGGACTAGCGGAGCGAACACCGGGGAGCTGTTTTTT.

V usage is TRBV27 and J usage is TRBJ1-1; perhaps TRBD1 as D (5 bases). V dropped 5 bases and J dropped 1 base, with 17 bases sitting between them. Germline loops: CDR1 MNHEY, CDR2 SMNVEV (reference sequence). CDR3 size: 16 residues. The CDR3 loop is CASSPGGDPTNTEAFF. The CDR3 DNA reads TGTGCCAGCAGTCCGGGGGGAGACCCGACGAACACTGAAGCTTTCTTT.

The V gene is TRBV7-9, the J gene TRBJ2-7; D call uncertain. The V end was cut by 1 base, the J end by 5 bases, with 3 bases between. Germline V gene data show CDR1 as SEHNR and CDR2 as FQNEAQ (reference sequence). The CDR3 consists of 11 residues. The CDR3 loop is CASSLVDEQYF. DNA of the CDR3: TGTGCCAGCAGCTTAGTAGACGAGCAGTACTTC.

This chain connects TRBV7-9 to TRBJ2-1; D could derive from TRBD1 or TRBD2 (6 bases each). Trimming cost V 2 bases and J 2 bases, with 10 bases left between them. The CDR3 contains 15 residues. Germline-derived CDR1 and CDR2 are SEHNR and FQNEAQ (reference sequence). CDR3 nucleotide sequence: TGTGCCAGCAGCTTAAACGGGGGCGCCTACAATGAGCAGTTCTTC. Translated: CASSLNGGAYNEQFF.

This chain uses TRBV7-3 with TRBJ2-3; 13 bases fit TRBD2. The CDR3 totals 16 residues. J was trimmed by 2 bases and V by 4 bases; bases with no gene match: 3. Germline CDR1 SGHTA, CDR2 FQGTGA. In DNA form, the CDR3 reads TGTGCCAGCAGCTGGGGACTAGCGGGGTTCACAGATACGCAGTATTTT. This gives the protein CASSWGLAGFTDTQYF.

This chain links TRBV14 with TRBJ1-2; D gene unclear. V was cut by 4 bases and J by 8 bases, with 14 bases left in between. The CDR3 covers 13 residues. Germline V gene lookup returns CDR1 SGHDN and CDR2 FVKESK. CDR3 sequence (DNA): TGTGCCAGCAGCCCTACCCGAGGGTACGGCTACACCTTC. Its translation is CASSPTRGYGYTF.

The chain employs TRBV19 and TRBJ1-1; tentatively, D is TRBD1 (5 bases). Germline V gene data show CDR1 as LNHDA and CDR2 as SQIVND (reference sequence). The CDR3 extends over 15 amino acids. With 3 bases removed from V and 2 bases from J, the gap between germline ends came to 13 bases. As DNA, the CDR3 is TGTGCCAGTAGTATTAATCAGGGATTAAACACTGAAGCTTTCTTT. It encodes CASSINQGLNTEAFF.

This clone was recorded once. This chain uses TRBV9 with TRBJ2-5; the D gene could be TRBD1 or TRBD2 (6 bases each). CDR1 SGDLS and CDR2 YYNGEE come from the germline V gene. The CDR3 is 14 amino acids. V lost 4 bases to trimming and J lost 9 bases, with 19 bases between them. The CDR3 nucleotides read TGTGCCAGCAGCTTGACCGGGACTGAGGGGGCCCAGTACTTC. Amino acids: CASSLTGTEGAQYF.

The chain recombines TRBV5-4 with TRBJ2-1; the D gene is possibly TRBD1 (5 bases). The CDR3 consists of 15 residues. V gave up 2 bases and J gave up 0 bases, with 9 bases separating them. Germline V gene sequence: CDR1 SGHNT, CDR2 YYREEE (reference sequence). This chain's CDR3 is CASSLGQNSYNEQFF. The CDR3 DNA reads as TGTGCCAGCAGCTTAGGACAAAACTCCTACAATGAGCAGTTCTTC.

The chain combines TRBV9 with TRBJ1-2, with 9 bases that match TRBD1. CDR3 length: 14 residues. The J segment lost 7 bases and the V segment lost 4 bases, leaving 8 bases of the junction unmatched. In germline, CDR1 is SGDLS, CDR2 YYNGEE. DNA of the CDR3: TGTGCCAGCAGCCCGGGACAGGGTCTCATTGGCTACACCTTC. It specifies CASSPGQGLIGYTF.

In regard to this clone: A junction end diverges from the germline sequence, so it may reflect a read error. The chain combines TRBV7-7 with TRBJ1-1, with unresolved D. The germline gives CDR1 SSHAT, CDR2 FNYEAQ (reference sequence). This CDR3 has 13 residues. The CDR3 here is CASRLGENTEAFF. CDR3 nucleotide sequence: TGTGCTAGCAGGCTAGGAGAGAACACTGAAGCTTTCTTT.

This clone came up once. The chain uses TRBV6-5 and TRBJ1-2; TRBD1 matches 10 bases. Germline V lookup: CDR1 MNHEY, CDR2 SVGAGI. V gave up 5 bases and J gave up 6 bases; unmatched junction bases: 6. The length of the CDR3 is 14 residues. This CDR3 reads CASSPGTGEHGYTF. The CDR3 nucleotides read TGTGCCAGCAGTCCCGGGACAGGGGAGCATGGCTACACCTTC.

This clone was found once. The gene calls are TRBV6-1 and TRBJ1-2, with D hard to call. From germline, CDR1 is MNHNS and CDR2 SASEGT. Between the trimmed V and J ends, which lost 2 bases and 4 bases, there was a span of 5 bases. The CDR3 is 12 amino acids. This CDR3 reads CASSELSYGYTF. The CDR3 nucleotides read TGTGCCAGCAGTGAACTCTCCTATGGCTACACCTTC.

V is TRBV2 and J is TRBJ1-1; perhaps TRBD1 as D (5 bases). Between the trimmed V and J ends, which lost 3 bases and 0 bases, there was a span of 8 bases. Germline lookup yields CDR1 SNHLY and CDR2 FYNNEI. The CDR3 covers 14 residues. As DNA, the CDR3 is TGTGCCAGCAGTGACAGGGTAATGAACACTGAAGCTTTCTTT. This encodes CASSDRVMNTEAFF.

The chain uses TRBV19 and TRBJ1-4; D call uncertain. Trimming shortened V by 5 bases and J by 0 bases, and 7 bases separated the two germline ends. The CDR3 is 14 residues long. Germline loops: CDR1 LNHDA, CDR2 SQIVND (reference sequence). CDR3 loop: CASSGYATNEKLFF. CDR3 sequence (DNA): TGTGCCAGTAGTGGTTATGCAACTAATGAAAAACTGTTTTTT.

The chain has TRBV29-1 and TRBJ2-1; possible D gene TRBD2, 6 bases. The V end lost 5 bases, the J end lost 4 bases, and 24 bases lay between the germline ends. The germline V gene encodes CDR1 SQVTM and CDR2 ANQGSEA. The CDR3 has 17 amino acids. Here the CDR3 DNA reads TGCAGCGTTCCAGGTGACGACGGCCTAGCGTTTTACAATGAGCAGTTCTTC. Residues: CSVPGDDGLAFYNEQFF.

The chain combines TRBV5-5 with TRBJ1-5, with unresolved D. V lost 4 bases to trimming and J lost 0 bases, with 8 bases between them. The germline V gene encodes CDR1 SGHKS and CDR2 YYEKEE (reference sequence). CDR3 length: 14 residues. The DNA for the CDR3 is TGTGCCAGCAGCGAGGCCACTAGCAATCAGCCCCAGCATTTT. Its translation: CASSEATSNQPQHF.